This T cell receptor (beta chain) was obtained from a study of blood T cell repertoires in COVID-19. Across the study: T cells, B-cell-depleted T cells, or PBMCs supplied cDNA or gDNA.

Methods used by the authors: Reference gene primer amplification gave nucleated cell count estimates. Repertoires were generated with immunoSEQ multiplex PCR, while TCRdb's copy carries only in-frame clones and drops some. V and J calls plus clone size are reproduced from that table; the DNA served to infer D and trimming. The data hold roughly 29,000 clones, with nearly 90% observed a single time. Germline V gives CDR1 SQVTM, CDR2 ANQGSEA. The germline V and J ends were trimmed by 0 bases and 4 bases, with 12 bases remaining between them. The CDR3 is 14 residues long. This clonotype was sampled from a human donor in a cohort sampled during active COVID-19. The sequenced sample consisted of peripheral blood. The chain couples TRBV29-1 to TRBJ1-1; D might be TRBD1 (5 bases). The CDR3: CSVEERGSITEAFF. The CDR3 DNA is TGCAGCGTTGAAGAACGGGGGAGTATCACTGAAGCTTTCTTT.